What follows are 31 T cell receptor beta chains derived from one specimen sequenced in a study of T cell responses to AZD1222 COVID-19 vaccine. Produced via immunoSEQ multiplex PCR; TCRdb's table is partial and in-frame only. The repertoire holds some 150,000 clones, with 90% to 95% as singletons. The input for sequencing was peripheral blood, taken 28 days after the second AZD1222 dose. Every receptor here comes from an adult who received the AZD1222 COVID-19 vaccine.

V gene TRBV7-2 combines with J gene TRBJ1-6; D remains ambiguous. V lost 4 bases and J lost 7, with 5 bases in between. Germline-derived CDR1 and CDR2 are SGHTA and FQGNSA. The CDR3 is 12 residues long. Here the CDR3 reads CASSWPNSPLHF. The CDR3 DNA follows: TGTGCCAGCAGCTGGCCGAATTCACCCCTCCACTTT.

CDR3 protein: CAYGTSLYEQYF. The CDR3 DNA follows: TGTGCCTATGGGACTAGCTTATACGAGCAGTACTTC. The chain uses TRBV30 and TRBJ2-7; 9 nucleotides agree with TRBD2. The V gene's germline CDR1 is GTSNPN and CDR2 SVGIG (reference sequence). V lost 7 bases, J lost 4 bases, and 5 bases stayed unmatched. CDR3 length: 12 amino acids.

The chain combines TRBV9 with TRBJ1-4, with unresolved D. V was pared by 0 bases and J by 2 bases, with 8 bases between. From germline, CDR1 is SGDLS and CDR2 YYNGEE. The CDR3 covers 15 residues. The CDR3 DNA sequence: TGTGCCAGCAGCGTAGCGTTTGATACTAATGAAAAACTGTTTTTT. Residues: CASSVAFDTNEKLFF.

The genes are TRBV30 and TRBJ1-1; no firm D call. The CDR3 has 13 residues. Trimming removed 1 base at V and 5 bases at J, with 11 bases between. The germline CDR1 and CDR2 sequences are GTSNPN and SVGIG (reference sequence). CDR3 sequence: CAWSEQSGTEAFF. In nucleotides, the CDR3 is TGTGCCTGGAGTGAGCAGTCGGGGACTGAAGCTTTCTTT.

The V and J genes are TRBV24-1 and TRBJ1-5; TRBD1 matches 8 bases. V lost 6 bases and J lost 10; bases outside the gene matches: 19. Per germline, CDR1 KGHDR and CDR2 SFDVKD. There are 17 residues in the CDR3. CDR3 coding DNA: TGTGCCACCAGTTCAGGCCCGGGGGACAGGACTCGAGGTCCCCAGCATTTT. Encoded protein: CATSSGPGDRTRGPQHF.

The chain has TRBV25-1 and TRBJ1-1; no clear D gene. CDR1 MGHDK and CDR2 SYGVNS come from the germline V gene. The CDR3 is 13 amino acids. Trimming removed 6 bases at V and 1 base at J, with 9 bases between. For the CDR3, the DNA is TGTGCCAGCAGGAGGCTGGCGAACACTGAAGCTTTCTTT. This translates into CASRRLANTEAFF. Full variable domain (rest looked up from reference TRBV25-1 and TRBJ1-1): EADIYQTPRYLVIGTGKKITLECSQTMGHDKMYWYQQDPGMELHLIHYSYGVNSTEKGDLSSESTVSRIRTEHFPLTLESARPSHTSQYLCASRRLANTEAFFGQGTRLTVV.

The gene calls are TRBV4-1 and TRBJ2-3; possible D gene TRBD2, 6 bases. CDR1 and CDR2 from the germline V gene are MGHRA and YSYEKL. Trimming took 3 bases from V and 2 from J, leaving 15 bases between them. The CDR3 covers 16 residues. CDR3 in DNA: TGCGCCAGCAGCCACCCCTCGGGACTTTCCACAGATACGCAGTATTTT. Protein product: CASSHPSGLSTDTQYF.

The chain's CDR3 is CASSSFSLAGAPYEQYF. The CDR3 nucleotides are TGTGCCAGCAGTTCGTTCTCTCTAGCGGGGGCTCCCTACGAGCAGTACTTC. The rearrangement uses TRBV27 and TRBJ2-7, with TRBD2 matching over 10 bases. This CDR3 comprises 17 residues. V dropped 4 bases and J dropped 2; count of bases not matched to a gene: 11. The germline CDR1 and CDR2 sequences are MNHEY and SMNVEV (reference sequence).

The rearrangement uses TRBV14 and TRBJ1-1, with D unresolved. The germline V gene has CDR1 SGHDN and CDR2 FVKESK. The CDR3 contains 15 residues. Trimming took 0 bases from V and 7 from J, leaving 15 bases between them. The CDR3: CASSQDSRSRGEAFF. The DNA for the CDR3 is TGTGCCAGCAGCCAAGATTCTCGGAGTCGTGGTGAAGCTTTCTTT.

The V gene is TRBV30, the J gene TRBJ1-2; 8 nucleotides align to TRBD1. The CDR3 is 15 amino acids. V lost 3 bases and J lost 6; bases outside the gene matches: 12. Germline lookup yields CDR1 GTSNPN and CDR2 SVGIG (reference sequence). DNA for the CDR3: TGTGCCTGGAGCTTCTCGGGACAGGCAATGAATGGCTACACCTTC. Amino acid sequence: CAWSFSGQAMNGYTF.

The sample holds one count of this clone. The V gene is TRBV12-3 or TRBV12-4, the J gene TRBJ1-2, with D hard to call. This CDR3 spans 12 amino acids. The ends were cut back, 8 bases at V and 4 bases at J, with 11 bases in the middle. CDR3: CASRKTAYGYTF. CDR3 nucleotide sequence: TGTGCCAGCCGGAAGACCGCCTATGGCTACACCTTC.

The CDR3 sequence is CASITVGLAGETQYF. The CDR3 bases are TGTGCCAGCATAACGGTCGGGCTAGCGGGAGAGACCCAGTACTTC. This chain joins TRBV6-6 and TRBJ2-5; 8 bases line up with TRBD2. This CDR3 has 15 residues. The germline CDR1 and CDR2 sequences are MNHNY and SVGAGI (reference sequence). After removal of 7 bases from V and 4 bases from J, the junction contained 11 bases not matched to a gene.

The chain combines TRBV7-9 with TRBJ1-2; TRBD1 agrees at 7 bases. This CDR3 has 18 residues. CDR1 is SEHNR, CDR2 FQNEAQ, per germline (reference sequence). J was trimmed by 0 bases and V by 5 bases; bases with no gene match: 15. This CDR3 reads CASSEFPGQTSSNYGYTF. The CDR3 DNA reads as TGTGCCAGCAGCGAGTTTCCGGGACAGACCAGTTCTAACTATGGCTACACCTTC.

The genes are TRBV6-5 and TRBJ2-1; 11 bases agree with TRBD2. This CDR3 has 14 amino acids. Germline trimming cut 5 bases from V and 6 bases from J; bases unmatched to any gene: 3. Germline CDR1 MNHEY, CDR2 SVGAGI. This chain's CDR3 is CASSKGLAANEQFF. In DNA, the CDR3 is TGTGCCAGCAGTAAGGGACTAGCGGCCAATGAGCAGTTCTTC.

The V call is TRBV7-9, the J call TRBJ1-1; D unclear. Germline assignment: CDR1 SEHNR and CDR2 FQNEAQ (reference sequence). This CDR3 region has 14 residues. Trimming removed 1 base from V and 2 bases from J, with 8 bases in between. The CDR3: CASSLEALNTEAFF. DNA for the CDR3: TGTGCCAGCAGCTTAGAAGCCCTTAACACTGAAGCTTTCTTT.

The chain carries TRBV12-3 or TRBV12-4 and TRBJ1-5, with 9 bases aligning to TRBD1. The V gene end was trimmed by 6 bases and the J gene end by 4 bases; junction bases not matched to a gene: 1. The CDR3 runs to 13 residues. The CDR3 coding sequence is TGTGCCAGCAGACAGGGGGCGAATCAGCCCCAGCATTTT. It translates to CASRQGANQPQHF.

V and J are TRBV5-6 and TRBJ2-7, with D possibly TRBD2 on 6 matching bases. Germline CDR1 is SGHDT and CDR2 is YYEEEE. The V end was cut by 2 bases, the J end by 2 bases, with 14 bases between. The CDR3 sequence is 15 residues long. Here the CDR3 DNA reads TGTGCCAGCAGCTTACCCGGTAGCGGAGCCTACGAGCAGTACTTC. Translated, it gives CASSLPGSGAYEQYF. Full variable domain (outside the CDR3, taken from reference TRBV5-6 and TRBJ2-7): DAGVTQSPTHLIKTRGQQVTLRCSPKSGHDTVSWYQQALGQGPQFIFQYYEEEERQRGNFPDRFSGHQFPNYSSELNVNALLLGDSALYLCASSLPGSGAYEQYFGPGTRLTVT.

This sequence joins TRBV5-4 and TRBJ2-7; D not resolved. Germline V gene data show CDR1 as SGHNT and CDR2 as YYREEE (reference sequence). CDR3 length equals 14 residues. Trimming removed 1 base at V and 2 bases at J, with 10 bases between. CDR3 DNA: TGTGCCAGCAGCTTGCCTCAGGAGCCCTACGAGCAGTACTTC. As protein: CASSLPQEPYEQYF.

The rearrangement uses TRBV7-8 and TRBJ1-1, with D maybe TRBD1 (5 bases). The CDR3 consists of 13 residues. V lost 5 bases and J lost 1, with 8 bases in between. Germline V lookup: CDR1 SGHVS, CDR2 FQNEAQ. The CDR3 nucleotides read TGTGCCAGCAGCCTCAGGGAGAACACTGAAGCTTTCTTT. Amino acids: CASSLRENTEAFF.

The V call is TRBV5-5, the J call TRBJ1-4; D not certain. Germline CDR1 is SGHKS and CDR2 is YYEKEE (reference sequence). Trimming removed 2 bases from V and 6 bases from J, with 11 bases in between. The CDR3 contains 14 residues. DNA for the CDR3: TGTGCCAGCAGCTTTAGCGGGCGGGATGAAAAACTGTTTTTT. It translates to CASSFSGRDEKLFF.

This clone has more than one count but fewer than ten. V gene TRBV9 combines with J gene TRBJ1-2; TRBD1 aligns across 9 bases. This CDR3 region has 16 residues. The germline gives CDR1 SGDLS, CDR2 YYNGEE. V lost 3 bases, J lost 3 bases, and 9 bases stayed unmatched. The CDR3 nucleotides are TGTGCCAGCAGCGGAGATACAGGGGGCTGGGACTATGGCTACACCTTC. This encodes CASSGDTGGWDYGYTF.

The genes are TRBV27 and TRBJ2-3, with a possible D match to TRBD2 (6 bases). CDR3 length: 16 residues. V lost 1 base and J lost 4, with 15 bases in between. Germline V gene lookup returns CDR1 MNHEY and CDR2 SMNVEV (reference sequence). The CDR3 bases are TGTGCCAGCAGTTTATACCGGGGAGGCCTGGCAGATACGCAGTATTTT. Encoded protein: CASSLYRGGLADTQYF.

This chain joins TRBV27 and TRBJ1-1; unclear D gene. This CDR3 region has 19 residues. In germline, CDR1 is MNHEY, CDR2 SMNVEV (reference sequence). V was shortened by 0 bases and J by 0 bases, with 20 bases between the two germline ends. The CDR3 region is CASSLSPRGGRAMNTEAFF. In nucleotides, the CDR3 is TGTGCCAGCAGTTTATCTCCCCGCGGCGGCAGAGCGATGAACACTGAAGCTTTCTTT.

The rearrangement joins TRBV12-3 or TRBV12-4 to TRBJ1-6; D not resolved. CDR3 length: 12 amino acids. V gave up 7 bases and J gave up 7 bases, with 8 bases separating them. CDR3 nucleotide sequence: TGTGCCAGCACCCCTGGCAATTCACCCCTCCACTTT. This codes for CASTPGNSPLHF.

This clone was seen a single time. The chain combines TRBV9 with TRBJ2-1; the match to TRBD2 covers 15 bases. Germline assignment: CDR1 SGDLS and CDR2 YYNGEE. CDR3 length: 18 residues. Trimming at V came to 4 bases and at J to 3 bases, leaving 8 bases not matched to a gene. The CDR3 DNA reads TGTGCCAGCAGCATATCCGGGACTAGCGGGGGGCTCTACAATGAGCAGTTCTTC. Its translation: CASSISGTSGGLYNEQFF.

This clone showed up just once. This chain uses TRBV11-2 with TRBJ2-1; unclear D gene. V shed 8 bases and J shed 6 bases, with 8 bases lying between them. CDR3 length equals 11 residues. Germline V CDR1 and CDR2: SGHAT, FQNNGV. The CDR3: CASGDFNEQFF. In nucleotides, the CDR3 is TGTGCCAGCGGGGATTTCAATGAGCAGTTCTTC.

The chain couples TRBV2 to TRBJ2-3, with D possibly being TRBD2 (6 bases). The CDR3 is made up of 14 amino acids. The ends were cut back, 6 bases at V and 0 bases at J, with 10 bases in the middle. Germline CDR1 is SNHLY and CDR2 is FYNNEI. Here the CDR3 reads CASRRLGSTDTQYF. In DNA form, the CDR3 reads TGTGCCAGCAGGCGACTAGGGAGCACAGATACGCAGTATTTT.

This clone was seen once. V usage is TRBV28 and J usage is TRBJ2-2; D gene ambiguous. This CDR3 has 16 residues. Germline values: CDR1 MDHEN, CDR2 SYDVKM. V was shortened by 2 bases and J by 0 bases, with 10 bases between the two germline ends. The CDR3 sequence: CASSLTGLTNTGELFF. For the CDR3, the DNA is TGTGCCAGCAGTTTAACCGGCCTTACGAACACCGGGGAGCTGTTTTTT. Full variable domain (outside the CDR3, taken from reference TRBV28 and TRBJ2-2): DVKVTQSSRYLVKRTGEKVFLECVQDMDHENMFWYRQDPGLGLRLIYFSYDVKMKEKGDIPEGYSVSREKKERFSLILESASTNQTSMYLCASSLTGLTNTGELFFGEGSRLTVL.

This clone was seen once. The chain carries TRBV6-1 and TRBJ1-6; 8 positions match TRBD1. The junction had 5 bases not matched to a gene; V was cut back by 4 bases and J by 0 bases. The V gene's germline CDR1 is MNHNS and CDR2 SASEGT. CDR3 size: 17 residues. The CDR3 loop is CASSGGQVSSYNSPLHF. The CDR3 nucleotides read TGTGCCAGCAGTGGGGGACAGGTTAGCTCCTATAATTCACCCCTCCACTTT.

V and J are TRBV5-1 and TRBJ2-3, with D perhaps assigned TRBD1 or TRBD2 (5 bases each). Germline V gene lookup returns CDR1 SGHRS and CDR2 YFSETQ. V was clipped by 6 bases and J by 3 bases, with 26 bases between them. The CDR3 contains 18 residues. The CDR3 DNA reads TGCGCCAGCACCTACCCCCTCGGCGGACACACGGGGACAGATACGCAGTATTTT. This sequence encodes CASTYPLGGHTGTDTQYF.

The chain combines TRBV10-2 with TRBJ2-1, with a possible D match to TRBD2 (5 bases). The ends were cut back, 7 bases at V and 0 bases at J, with 13 bases in the middle. Looked up from germline, CDR1 is WSHSY and CDR2 is SAAADI. The CDR3 loop spans 15 amino acids. The CDR3 DNA follows: TGCGCCAGCATGGGGAGCCGCAGCTCCTACAATGAGCAGTTCTTC. Translating gives CASMGSRSSYNEQFF.